A single sample is the source of the 22 T cell receptor beta chains below, sequenced in a study of Ad26.COV2.S vaccination and SARS-CoV-2 variants. Clones were read by immunoSEQ multiplex PCR, and TCRdb kept only the in-frame ones, dropping some. The table lists some 350,000 clones, about 90% of them singletons. The sequencing here drew on peripheral blood, taken after recovery from COVID-19. Every receptor here comes from a human donor who had recovered from COVID-19.

In this sample, this clone turned up once. The genes are TRBV7-6 and TRBJ2-5; D is uncertain. The V end was cut by 2 bases, the J end by 5 bases, with 15 bases between. The CDR3 consists of 15 residues. CDR1 is SGHVS and CDR2 is FNYEAQ in the germline V gene. The DNA for the CDR3 is TGTGCCAGCAGCTTAATACATCGAGCCGGGGAGACCCAGTACTTC. Translating it yields CASSLIHRAGETQYF.

This chain uses TRBV25-1 with TRBJ1-3; D is perhaps TRBD1 (5 bases). Trimming stripped 5 bases from V and 4 bases from J, with 18 bases between. The CDR3 is 16 residues long. Germline V gives CDR1 MGHDK, CDR2 SYGVNS. CDR3 in DNA: TGTGCCAGCAGTCCCCGGGACTCCCCGGGAGGAAACACCATATATTTT. It codes for CASSPRDSPGGNTIYF. Complete variable domain (other parts from reference TRBV25-1 and TRBJ1-3): EADIYQTPRYLVIGTGKKITLECSQTMGHDKMYWYQQDPGMELHLIHYSYGVNSTEKGDLSSESTVSRIRTEHFPLTLESARPSHTSQYLCASSPRDSPGGNTIYFGEGSWLTVV.

The chain is built from TRBV4-1 and TRBJ2-5; 12 bases match TRBD2. The trim removed 0 bases at V and 4 bases at J, leaving 6 bases unmatched. Per germline, CDR1 MGHRA and CDR2 YSYEKL. This CDR3 is built from 17 residues. CDR3 DNA sequence: TGCGCCAGCAGCCAAGATCCTAGCGGGGGGGCCCGAGAGACCCAGTACTTC. Protein product: CASSQDPSGGARETQYF.

The rearrangement joins TRBV4-1 to TRBJ2-1, with 9 bases identical to TRBD2. The CDR3 is 14 residues long. The V segment lost 3 bases and the J segment 9 bases; nucleotides outside the gene matches: 6. Germline V gene data show CDR1 as MGHRA and CDR2 as YSYEKL. The CDR3 spells CASSQAGGPSEQFF. CDR3 nucleotides: TGCGCCAGCAGCCAGGCGGGGGGGCCCTCTGAGCAGTTCTTC.

V is TRBV18 and J is TRBJ2-7; D uncertain. Deletions cut 6 bases from V and 6 bases from J, with 12 bases between. The CDR3 is made up of 12 amino acids. Germline-derived CDR1 and CDR2 are KGHSH and LQKENI. This chain's CDR3 is CASSGGRLEQYF. CDR3 in DNA: TGTGCCAGCTCTGGCGGCCGCCTCGAGCAGTACTTC. The full variable domain, completed using reference TRBV18 and TRBJ2-7, is NAGVMQNPRHLVRRRGQEARLRCSPMKGHSHVYWYRQLPEEGLKFMVYLQKENIIDESGMPKERFSAEFPKEGPSILRIQQVVRGDSAAYFCASSGGRLEQYFGPGTRLTVT.

The V and J genes are TRBV5-1 and TRBJ1-5; D is perhaps TRBD1 (5 bases). The CDR3 sequence is 18 residues long. Trimming took off 0 bases at V and 0 bases at J, with 16 bases between the two ends. Germline loops: CDR1 SGHRS, CDR2 YFSETQ. The CDR3 DNA is TGCGCCAGCAGCTTGGGGGGCTGGAGGGGATATAGCAATCAGCCCCAGCATTTT. Translated: CASSLGGWRGYSNQPQHF.

V is TRBV24-1 and J is TRBJ1-2, with 10 positions matching TRBD1. The CDR3 consists of 15 residues. V trimming: 5 bases; J trimming: 3 bases; junction bases outside the gene matches: 5. CDR1 and CDR2 (germline): KGHDR, SFDVKD. CDR3 amino acids: CATSGWDRGDYGYTF. CDR3 nucleotides: TGTGCCACCAGTGGCTGGGACAGGGGCGACTATGGCTACACCTTC.

This clone was detected a few times. The chain employs TRBV7-9 and TRBJ2-3, with 7 nucleotides matching TRBD1. Germline V gene data show CDR1 as SEHNR and CDR2 as FQNEAQ (reference sequence). V was pared by 5 bases and J by 0 bases, with 8 bases of the junction left unmatched. CDR3 length: 16 residues. CDR3 loop: CASSPLWTGSTDTQYF. CDR3 bases: TGTGCCAGCAGCCCCCTATGGACAGGTAGCACAGATACGCAGTATTTT.

This chain joins TRBV2 and TRBJ1-1; D perhaps matches TRBD1 (5 bases). Germline CDR1 SNHLY, CDR2 FYNNEI. The CDR3 is 13 residues long. Trimming stripped 5 bases from V and 10 bases from J, with 17 bases between. In DNA form, the CDR3 reads TGTGCCAGCAGTAACCGTCAGGGTTCCGGAGCTTTCTTT. Its protein product is CASSNRQGSGAFF.

The J gene is TRBJ1-5, the V gene TRBV9, with 8 bases aligning to TRBD1. The CDR3 is 14 residues long. V lost 4 bases, J lost 4 bases, and 4 bases stayed unmatched. Germline CDR1 and CDR2: SGDLS and YYNGEE. CDR3 residues: CASSRTGSNQPQHF. The CDR3 nucleotides are TGTGCCAGCAGCAGGACAGGGTCAAATCAGCCCCAGCATTTT.

The CDR3 here is CASSIGPAYEQYF. The CDR3 coding sequence is TGTGCCAGTAGTATAGGGCCGGCCTACGAGCAGTACTTC. The chain uses TRBV19 and TRBJ2-7; no clear D gene. V shed 1 base and J shed 2 bases, with 6 bases lying between them. The germline V gene has CDR1 LNHDA and CDR2 SQIVND (reference sequence). This CDR3 spans 13 amino acids.

This clone was seen a single time. The chain combines TRBV18 with TRBJ1-2; TRBD1 matches at 11 bases. CDR1 and CDR2 (germline): KGHSH, LQKENI. With 0 bases clipped from V and 8 bases from J, the junction kept 11 bases outside the gene matches. This CDR3 has 17 amino acids. CDR3 in DNA: TGTGCCAGCTCACCACCTCCGAGAGGACAGGGGGCGCGGGGCTACACCTTC. Residues: CASSPPPRGQGARGYTF.

The V call is TRBV3-1 (or the pseudogene TRBV3-2), the J call TRBJ2-5; D gene uncertain. There are 13 residues in the CDR3. The germline CDR1 and CDR2 sequences are LGHDT and YNNKEL (reference sequence). V lost 7 bases and J 2 bases, leaving 11 bases between the germline ends. The CDR3 DNA reads TGTGCCAGCACCCTGAACACACAAGAGACCCAGTACTTC. It codes for CASTLNTQETQYF.

This sequence joins TRBV5-1 and TRBJ2-1, with 8 bases matching TRBD2. The CDR3 spans 15 residues. V lost 0 bases to trimming and J lost 7 bases; unmatched junction nucleotides: 6. The germline V gene encodes CDR1 SGHRS and CDR2 YFSETQ. CDR3 sequence reads: CASSLAAASGNEQFF. The CDR3, as DNA: TGCGCCAGCAGCTTGGCCGCGGCTAGCGGGAATGAGCAGTTCTTC.

The chain is built from TRBV11-2 and TRBJ2-5; 9 bases are a match to TRBD2. Trimming at V came to 1 base and at J to 4 bases, leaving 13 bases not matched to a gene. Germline V gives CDR1 SGHAT, CDR2 FQNNGV. CDR3 size: 18 residues. The CDR3 nucleotides are TGTGCCAGCAGCTTAGCCTCTTTGGCGGGGGGGCTTTCAGAGACCCAGTACTTC. Translation: CASSLASLAGGLSETQYF.

The CDR3 loop reads CASVISGRIGDTEAFF. DNA of the CDR3: TGTGCCAGCGTTATAAGTGGGCGGATCGGGGACACTGAAGCTTTCTTT. The chain uses TRBV28 and TRBJ1-1; the D is unclear. The V end lost 8 bases, the J end lost 3 bases, and 22 bases lay between the germline ends. Looked up from germline, CDR1 is MDHEN and CDR2 is SYDVKM. This CDR3 is built from 16 residues.

This chain uses TRBV15 with TRBJ1-2; D remains ambiguous. The germline V and J ends were trimmed by 0 bases and 8 bases, with 10 bases remaining between them. The CDR3 spans 13 residues. CDR1 and CDR2 (germline): LNHNV, YYDKDF (reference sequence). Here the CDR3 DNA reads TGTGCCACCAGCAGAGATGCCGGAAGAGGCTACACCTTC. It specifies CATSRDAGRGYTF.

The rearrangement links TRBV3-1 (or the pseudogene TRBV3-2) to TRBJ1-3; 10 nucleotides line up with TRBD1. CDR1 is LGHDT, CDR2 YNNKEL, per germline (reference sequence). This CDR3 is 15 amino acids long. V lost 3 bases, J lost 4 bases, and 3 bases stayed unmatched. Here the CDR3 reads CASSQGTGVGNTIYF. The CDR3 DNA reads as TGTGCCAGCAGCCAGGGGACAGGGGTAGGAAACACCATATATTTT.

The chain joins TRBV6-4 to TRBJ1-2; 11 bases line up with TRBD1. The CDR3 has 15 amino acids. Unmatched junction bases numbered 3, after V lost 4 bases and J lost 2 bases. Germline V gene sequence: CDR1 MRHNA, CDR2 SNTAGT. CDR3 sequence: CASSAGQGANYGYTF. DNA of the CDR3: TGTGCCAGCAGTGCAGGACAGGGGGCCAACTATGGCTACACCTTC.

The chain is built from TRBV9 and TRBJ1-4, with 9 nucleotides matching TRBD1. The CDR3 is 15 residues long. V lost 0 bases, J lost 8 bases, and 5 bases stayed unmatched. CDR1 SGDLS and CDR2 YYNGEE come from the germline V gene. The CDR3 DNA is TGTGCCAGCAGCGTAGGAGGGACAGGGTACGAAAAACTGTTTTTT. Amino acids: CASSVGGTGYEKLFF.

This chain uses TRBV9 with TRBJ2-3, with 13 bases aligning to TRBD2. The length of the CDR3 is 16 residues. CDR1 and CDR2 (germline): SGDLS, YYNGEE. V lost 4 bases, J lost 5 bases, and 7 bases stayed unmatched. CDR3 DNA sequence: TGTGCCAGCAGCATCACTAGCGGGGGGGCCAGAGATACGCAGTATTTT. It specifies CASSITSGGARDTQYF.

This clone was picked up one time. The chain carries TRBV7-2 and TRBJ2-7; tentative D call: TRBD2 (6 bases). V was cut by 3 bases and J by 4 bases, with 19 bases left in between. Germline loops: CDR1 SGHTA, CDR2 FQGNSA. The CDR3 has 16 residues. Written as DNA, the CDR3 is TGTGCCAGCAGCTTGACTAGGCCGAACCGTCCTTACGAGCAGTACTTC. Translated, it gives CASSLTRPNRPYEQYF.